The T cell receptor beta chain described here comes from a study of cytomegalovirus exposure and HLA in healthy donors. Study-wide results and limits: Overall, under 200 TCR beta chains were annotated as cytomegalovirus-associated. In vitro testing confirmed a few CMV-associated chains as specific for CMV antigens.

Of note for this clone: The target antigen is unknown. Distinct nucleotide sequences in the sample also encode this CDR3.

Germline-derived CDR1 and CDR2 are SQVTM and ANQGSEA. The CDR3 runs to 11 residues. The germline V and J ends were trimmed by 6 bases and 8 bases, with 13 bases remaining between them. PCR involved 60 Vbeta and 13 Jbeta primers. Some clones are missing from TCRdb's copy, which holds only in-frame ones; the method was immunoSEQ multiplex PCR. The table records fewer than 200,000 clones, under 90% of them present only once. This chain connects TRBV29-1 to TRBJ1-1; TRBD1 might be the D (6 bases). Sequencing input: PBMCs. The sequence was collected from a male donor in good health and CMV-seronegative. For the CDR3, the DNA is TGCAGCGTCGCACAGGGAACAGAAGCTTTCTTT. Translating it yields CSVAQGTEAFF.